The sequence of this T cell receptor beta chain was determined in a study of T cell repertoires in ileal Crohn's disease. Background on the study: Surgery for a complication: stricturing in 61%, penetrating in about 39%. General study points: Sorted CD8 T cells held more high-frequency clones than CD4.

V gave up 5 bases and J gave up 9 bases; unmatched junction bases: 14. Germline V gene sequence: CDR1 SGHTA, CDR2 FQGTGA. This CDR3 is 16 amino acids long. Clones were sequenced by immunoSEQ multiplex PCR, and TCRdb holds only the in-frame ones, with some missing. The sample has approximately 13,000 clones; 70% are singletons. Comment on this clone: What it recognizes is unknown.

This clonotype was obtained from an adult with Crohn's disease. Sequenced input: ileal tissue. The chain combines TRBV7-3 with TRBJ2-1, with TRBD2 matching over 9 bases. The CDR3: CASSPTVASGVGEQFF. CDR3 nucleotide sequence: TGTGCCAGCAGCCCCACTGTCGCTAGCGGGGTCGGTGAGCAGTTCTTC.